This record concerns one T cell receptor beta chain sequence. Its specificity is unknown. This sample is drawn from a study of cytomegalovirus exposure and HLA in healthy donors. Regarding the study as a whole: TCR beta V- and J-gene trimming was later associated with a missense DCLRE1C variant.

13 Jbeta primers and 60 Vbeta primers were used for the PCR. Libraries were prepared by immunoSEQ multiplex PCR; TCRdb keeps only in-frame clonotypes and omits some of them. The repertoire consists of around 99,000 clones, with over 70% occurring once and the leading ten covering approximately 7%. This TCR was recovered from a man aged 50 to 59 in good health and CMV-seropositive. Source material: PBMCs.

Here the CDR3 reads CASSLAGTEAFF. CDR3 coding DNA: TGTGCCAGCAGCTTAGCAGGGACTGAAGCTTTCTTT. The V call is TRBV11-2, the J call TRBJ1-1; weak D call: TRBD1 (5 bases). This CDR3 region has 12 residues. V was pared by 1 base and J by 5 bases, with 5 bases between. The germline V gene encodes CDR1 SGHAT and CDR2 FQNNGV.